This is a list of T cell receptor beta chains from one sample in a study of cytomegalovirus exposure and HLA in healthy donors. Method: immunoSEQ multiplex PCR; TCRdb's copy keeps in-frame clones and lacks some. Of 150,000 to 200,000 clones in the sample, just over 75% are singletons; the top ten hold approximately 2.1%. Sequenced sample: PBMCs. These TCRs come from a man aged 30-40 years in good health and CMV-seronegative. Each CDR3 is given with its conserved first and last residue. The order of the fields is V gene, CDR3 protein.

TRBV9	CASSVGGAQETQYF
TRBV7-2	CASSPTSGQGALEQYF
TRBV23-1	CASSQLTGTVYYEQYF
TRBV28	CASTRDRVYNEQFF
TRBV6-1	CASSIGTVREQYF
TRBV6-1	CASSTGTSGSDTQYF
TRBV18	CASSPPASGRNNEQFF
TRBV14	CASSTRQGAGYGYTF
TRBV5-1	CASSLGGDEQFF
TRBV9	CASSVDPGLPGANVLTF
TRBV28	CASRQGLAGVSYEQYF
TRBV9	CASSAWDSYSGANVLTF
TRBV7-9	CASSLMGGDTGELFF
TRBV30	CAWSSASGETDTQYF
TRBV6-5	CASSYGVGVYNEQFF
TRBV5-1	CASSLGLAGEGDTQYF
TRBV30	CAWSVVRNTEAFF
TRBV10-1	CASSGTGEETQYF
TRBV7-9	CASSEAGGGTEAFF
TRBV7-3	CASSIGLAEDNEQFF
TRBV28	CASSLGVSYEQYF
TRBV18	CASSPLRGHGYTF
TRBV27	CASSFTGYYNSPLHF
TRBV7-3	CASSFTPGGGPRTGELFF
TRBV29-1	CSVEGQGYEQYF
TRBV7-9	CASSFTGGTDTQYF
TRBV19	CASSPTGALLYTGELFF
TRBV6-1	CASSEQDRAYEQYF
TRBV25-1	CASLPDRGLIQYF
TRBV7-9	CASSRQTPGQGHYGYTF
TRBV9	CASSGLNEYEQYF
TRBV5-6	CASSLDVLAGGQETQYF
TRBV14	CASSQFMNTEAFF
TRBV7-6	CASSRPQEAQYF
TRBV10-2	CASSAQSSTDTQYF
TRBV5-1	CASSLGDSPQETQYF
TRBV9	CASSPFWAGRETEAFF
TRBV28	CASSVGTSGSYEQYF
TRBV28	CASSLGGGTGELFF
TRBV2	CASRKGHVEAQYF
TRBV4-1	CASSQTPGTSSYNEQFF
TRBV2	CASSDNPTGKLFF
TRBV7-9	CASSLAFRGRGTDTQYF
TRBV6-4	CASSIPNRDPLHF
TRBV27	CASSSQGNSYEQYF
TRBV14	CASRRTGNYEQYF
TRBV7-9	CASSLPSGVSYNEQFF
TRBV7-9	CASSLGQGAYQPQHF
TRBV27	CASSNGGETQYF
TRBV2	CASSEWGQGAREQYF
TRBV27	CASSPRQGSMRETQYF
TRBV6-5	CASTQLGGEQYF
TRBV27	CASSSGTGREKLFF